Below are 8 T cell receptor beta chains sequenced from a single sample in a study of TIL therapy for anti-PD-1-resistant metastatic lung cancer. Specified time point: pre-treatment sample, taken before nivolumab and TIL therapy. Sequencing used immunoSEQ v3. Libraries were prepared by immunoSEQ multiplex PCR; TCRdb keeps only in-frame clonotypes and omits some of them. This table holds about 52,000 clones, around 80% found once. The specimen was blood, collected at baseline. Receptors originate from a woman between 30 and 85 years old with non-small cell lung cancer.

The chain has TRBV4-1 and TRBJ2-5, with 7 bases matching TRBD2. CDR1 is MGHRA, CDR2 YSYEKL, per germline. V shed 4 bases and J 4 bases; nucleotides not matched to a gene: 12. The CDR3 totals 16 residues. DNA for the CDR3: TGCGCCAGCAGCCTTATGGCGGGAGAGGTTTTAGAGACCCAGTACTTC. This codes for CASSLMAGEVLETQYF.

This chain connects TRBV27 to TRBJ2-7, with 10 bases fitting TRBD1. Germline loops: CDR1 MNHEY, CDR2 SMNVEV (reference sequence). The trim removed 5 bases at V and 3 bases at J, leaving 4 bases unmatched. The CDR3 has 14 amino acids. CDR3 amino acids: CASSQRDRGYEQYF. The CDR3 DNA follows: TGTGCCAGCAGTCAGAGGGACAGGGGCTACGAGCAGTACTTC.

There are a few counts of this clone. The chain has TRBV27 and TRBJ1-4; D is undetermined. The CDR3 has 17 amino acids. V shed 4 bases and J shed 0 bases, with 15 bases lying between them. Germline-derived CDR1 and CDR2 are MNHEY and SMNVEV (reference sequence). The CDR3 loop reads CASSSWTTPATNEKLFF. Written as DNA, the CDR3 is TGTGCCAGCAGTTCATGGACTACCCCCGCAACTAATGAAAAACTGTTTTTT.

This clone has just a few counts. Other DNA variants within this sample encode the same CDR3. The V gene is TRBV30, the J gene TRBJ1-1, with a weak D call TRBD1 (5 bases). CDR3 size: 12 residues. CDR1 and CDR2 from the germline V gene are GTSNPN and SVGIG (reference sequence). V was pared by 4 bases and J by 4 bases, with 10 bases between. The CDR3 here is CAWTPGGTEAFF. Written as DNA, the CDR3 is TGTGCCTGGACCCCCGGGGGCACTGAAGCTTTCTTT.

The chain combines TRBV7-9 with TRBJ1-5; 9 bases align to TRBD1. Germline V CDR1 and CDR2: SEHNR, FQNEAQ (reference sequence). CDR3 size: 15 residues. After removal of 5 bases from V and 7 bases from J, the junction contained 9 bases not matched to a gene. The CDR3 is CASSRGTGREQPQHF. DNA of the CDR3: TGTGCCAGCAGCCGAGGGACAGGGAGGGAACAGCCCCAGCATTTT.

V gene TRBV7-9 combines with J gene TRBJ1-6; D is perhaps TRBD1 (6 bases). The CDR3 spans 13 residues. Between the trimmed V and J ends, which lost 7 bases and 8 bases, there was a span of 12 bases. Germline V gene sequence: CDR1 SEHNR, CDR2 FQNEAQ (reference sequence). DNA for the CDR3: TGTGCCAGCACTCCTAACAGGGATTCACCCCTCCACTTT. Translating gives CASTPNRDSPLHF.

The CDR3 nucleotides are TGTGCCAGCAGCTTGCCAACAGATACGCAGTATTTT. Amino acid sequence: CASSLPTDTQYF. The chain is built from TRBV5-4 and TRBJ2-3; D not resolved. This CDR3 comprises 12 residues. Germline V CDR1 and CDR2: SGHNT, YYREEE (reference sequence). Trimming removed 1 base from V and 3 bases from J, with 3 bases in between.

The chain employs TRBV28 and TRBJ1-3, with 7 bases fitting TRBD1. V lost 3 bases, J lost 0 bases, and 14 bases stayed unmatched. CDR3 length equals 19 residues. CDR1 is MDHEN, CDR2 SYDVKM, per germline. This chain's CDR3 is CASSFPRTGPIISGNTIYF. The CDR3 DNA reads TGTGCCAGCAGTTTTCCCAGGACAGGACCCATCATCTCTGGAAACACCATATATTTT.